The 4 T cell receptor beta chains reported below all come from one sample, sequenced in a study of response to subunit inactivated influenza vaccine. TCRdb re-called the RT-PCR reads through MiXCR, storing one row per CDR3 protein. The sample has 400,000 to 650,000 distinct CDR3 sequences; approximately 7.3% are singletons. The input for sequencing was PBMCs from blood, taken 23 to 25 months after vaccination. These receptors originate from a man aged 45 to 75 who received an inactivated influenza vaccine.

This clonotype was observed a handful of times. The genes are TRBV7-2 and TRBJ1-5, with 11 bases matching TRBD1. Germline V gives CDR1 SGHTA, CDR2 FQGNSA. J lost 6 bases, V lost 6 bases, and 7 bases had no gene match. The CDR3 sequence is 15 residues long. The CDR3 here is CASSPRTGGAQPQHF. The CDR3 coding sequence is TGTGCCAGCAGTCCCAGGACAGGGGGCGCTCAGCCCCAGCATTTT. The full variable domain, its missing parts supplied by reference TRBV7-2 and TRBJ1-5, is GAGVSQSPSNKVTEKGKDVELRCDPISGHTALYWYRQSLGQGLEFLIYFQGNSAPDKSGLPSDRFSAERTGGSVSTLTIQRTQQEDSAVYLCASSPRTGGAQPQHFGDGTRLSIL.

In this sample, this clonotype turned up a few times. This chain links TRBV4-3 with TRBJ2-7, with 7 bases aligning to TRBD1. V gave up 4 bases and J gave up 7 bases; unmatched junction bases: 7. The V gene's germline CDR1 is LGHNA and CDR2 YSLEER. This CDR3 has 13 amino acids. CDR3: CASSRGQTTEQYF. The CDR3 DNA reads as TGCGCCAGCAGCCGGGGACAGACGACAGAGCAGTACTTC.

There are a few counts of this clonotype. The V and J genes are TRBV4-3 and TRBJ1-3; possibly TRBD1 for D (5 bases). CDR3 size: 16 residues. Germline V gene lookup returns CDR1 LGHNA and CDR2 YSLEER. The V and J ends lost 0 bases and 1 base respectively, with 10 bases between them. This CDR3 reads CASSQDGAGSGNTIYF. The DNA for the CDR3 is TGCGCCAGCAGCCAAGATGGGGCAGGGTCTGGAAACACCATATATTTT.

The rearrangement joins TRBV20-1 to TRBJ2-2; 12 nucleotides agree with TRBD2. Looked up from germline, CDR1 is DFQATT and CDR2 is SNEGSKA (reference sequence). The CDR3 has 14 residues. V shed 6 bases, J shed 5 bases, and the junction held 4 bases outside the gene matches. This chain's CDR3 is CSALAGGTTGELFF. CDR3 coding DNA: TGCAGTGCACTAGCGGGGGGAACGACCGGGGAGCTGTTTTTT.